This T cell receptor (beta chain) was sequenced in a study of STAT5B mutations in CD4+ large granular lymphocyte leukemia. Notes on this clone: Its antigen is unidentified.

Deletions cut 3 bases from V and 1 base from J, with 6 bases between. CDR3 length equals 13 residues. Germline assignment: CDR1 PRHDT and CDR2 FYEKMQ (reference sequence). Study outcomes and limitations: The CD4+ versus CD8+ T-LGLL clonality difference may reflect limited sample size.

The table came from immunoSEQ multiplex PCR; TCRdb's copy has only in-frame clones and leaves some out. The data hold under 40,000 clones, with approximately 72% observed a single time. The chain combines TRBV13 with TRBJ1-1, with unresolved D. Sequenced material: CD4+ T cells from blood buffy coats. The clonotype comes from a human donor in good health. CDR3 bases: TGTGCCAGCAGCTTGGAGCGGAACACTGAAGCTTTCTTT. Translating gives CASSLERNTEAFF.